This T cell receptor beta chain was obtained from a study of long-term antiretroviral therapy in people with HIV. Regarding the study as a whole: Clones showing expansion before ART dominated the repertoire at all time points. The study collected no data on ART adherence, viral resistance or therapy changes.

The CDR3 is 16 residues long. The germline gives CDR1 SQVTM, CDR2 ANQGSEA. Trimming removed 4 bases from V and 8 bases from J; junction bases left unmatched: 13. A note on this clone: Antigen specificity is unknown.

They ran version v3.0 of the immunoSEQ assay at survey level. This table comes from immunoSEQ multiplex PCR, and its TCRdb copy is limited to in-frame clones, with some not included. The data contain tens of thousands of clones, 97% of them singletons. The TCR comes from a man younger than 40 with HIV. V and J are TRBV29-1 and TRBJ2-1; 11 positions agree with TRBD2. The sequencing here drew on unsorted PBMCs, taken 6.9 years after starting antiretroviral therapy. CDR3: CSVVVSGRASRDEQFF. The CDR3, as DNA: TGCAGCGTTGTGGTTAGCGGGAGGGCCTCTAGGGATGAGCAGTTCTTC.